Each of the 30 T cell receptor beta chains below was sequenced from the same sample in a study of cytomegalovirus exposure and HLA in healthy donors. TCRdb's copy holds only in-frame clones and misses some; the assay was immunoSEQ multiplex PCR. The sample contains about 49,000 clones, around 91% of which appear only once. Sequences were obtained from PBMCs. The receptors derive from a young man in good health and CMV-seronegative.

This clone is a singleton in its sample. The rearrangement joins TRBV11-2 to TRBJ2-1; D might be TRBD1 (5 bases). Deletions cut 0 bases from V and 9 bases from J, with 12 bases between. Germline values: CDR1 SGHAT, CDR2 FQNNGV. The CDR3 loop spans 14 amino acids. CDR3: CASSLDRQQGEQFF. The CDR3 nucleotides are TGTGCCAGCAGCTTAGATCGCCAGCAGGGTGAGCAGTTCTTC.

The DNA of the CDR3 is TGTGCCAGCAGTCCCCTCGGGGAGCGGGAGCTGGAAAATGAGCAGTTCTTC. Its translation is CASSPLGERELENEQFF. The V call is TRBV27, the J call TRBJ2-1, with TRBD2 matching 8 bases. The CDR3 is 17 amino acids. The germline V gene has CDR1 MNHEY and CDR2 SMNVEV (reference sequence). V gave up 5 bases and J gave up 7 bases; unmatched junction bases: 16.

In this sample, this clone turned up once. This chain links TRBV11-3 with TRBJ2-7, with unresolved D. V was cut by 6 bases and J by 0 bases, with 9 bases left in between. In germline, CDR1 is SGHNT, CDR2 YENEEA. This CDR3 is 13 amino acids long. The DNA of the CDR3 is TGTGCCAGCAGAGCGCGAAGCTCCTACGAGCAGTACTTC. The encoded protein is CASRARSSYEQYF.

This clone was picked up one time. One end of the junction varies from germline; a read error may be responsible. The chain has TRBV10-3 and TRBJ2-1; tentative D call: TRBD2 (5 bases). In germline, CDR1 is ENHRY, CDR2 SYGVKD. The CDR3 consists of 13 residues. The CDR3 sequence is CATSSRLNDEQFF. CDR3 in DNA: TGTGCCACCAGTTCCCGACTAAACGATGAGCAGTTCTTC.

The V and J genes are TRBV18 and TRBJ1-1, with 9 nucleotides matching TRBD1. The CDR3 consists of 16 residues. J gave up 1 base and V 0 bases, and 3 bases lay outside the gene matches. CDR1 KGHSH and CDR2 LQKENI come from the germline V gene. CDR3 nucleotide sequence: TGTGCCAGCTCACCACCGAAGACAGGGGGGAACACTGAAGCTTTCTTT. Translated, it gives CASSPPKTGGNTEAFF.

The gene calls are TRBV6-5 and TRBJ2-7, with a possible D match to TRBD1 (6 bases). The CDR3 extends over 14 amino acids. From germline, CDR1 is MNHEY and CDR2 SVGAGI. V lost 5 bases, J lost 3 bases, and 14 bases lay in between. Here the CDR3 reads CASSKTGTNYEQYF. CDR3 bases: TGTGCCAGCAGTAAAACCGGGACAAACTACGAGCAGTACTTC.

CDR3 sequence (DNA): TGTGCCAGCAGCCCGACAGGGGATGAGCAGTTCTTC. Translated: CASSPTGDEQFF. This chain links TRBV11-2 with TRBJ2-1; 8 nucleotides agree with TRBD1. This CDR3 is 12 amino acids long. Looked up from germline, CDR1 is SGHAT and CDR2 is FQNNGV. V gave up 5 bases and J gave up 8 bases; unmatched junction bases: 2.

This clone was detected once. The rearrangement joins TRBV27 to TRBJ1-2; 7 nucleotides agree with TRBD1. In germline, CDR1 is MNHEY, CDR2 SMNVEV (reference sequence). With 5 bases clipped from V and 5 bases from J, the junction kept 17 bases outside the gene matches. This CDR3 is 17 amino acids long. CDR3 in amino acids: CASSNMSRQGLYYGYTF. CDR3 nucleotide sequence: TGTGCCAGCAGTAATATGTCGAGACAGGGTCTTTATTATGGCTACACCTTC.

The V call is TRBV27, the J call TRBJ2-7; tentatively, D is TRBD1 (6 bases). There are 13 residues in the CDR3. Trimming removed 3 bases from V and 5 bases from J, with 11 bases in between. Germline CDR1 reads MNHEY; CDR2 reads SMNVEV (reference sequence). This CDR3 reads CASSFNRADEQYF. For the CDR3, the DNA is TGTGCCAGCAGTTTTAACAGGGCCGACGAGCAGTACTTC.

The rearrangement links TRBV15 to TRBJ1-1; D is undetermined. Trimming pared 5 bases from V and 0 bases from J, leaving 16 bases between. The CDR3 consists of 16 residues. Germline lookup yields CDR1 LNHNV and CDR2 YYDKDF (reference sequence). The DNA for the CDR3 is TGTGCCACCAGCGACCCAGGCCAGACAATGAACACTGAAGCTTTCTTT. Translated, it gives CATSDPGQTMNTEAFF.

This rearrangement joins TRBV6-1 to TRBJ2-2; perhaps TRBD2 as D (5 bases). The CDR3 is made up of 15 amino acids. Trimming removed 10 bases from V and 0 bases from J, with 15 bases in between. Germline V lookup: CDR1 MNHNS, CDR2 SASEGT. This chain's CDR3 is CATAQLGANTGELFF. CDR3 nucleotide sequence: TGTGCCACCGCCCAACTAGGTGCGAACACCGGGGAGCTGTTTTTT.

The V gene is TRBV7-3, the J gene TRBJ2-2, with 7 nucleotides matching TRBD1. Trimming cost V 4 bases and J 7 bases; bases outside gene matches: 15. This CDR3 is built from 17 residues. Looked up from germline, CDR1 is SGHTA and CDR2 is FQGTGA. The CDR3, as DNA: TGTGCCAGCAGCTCGAACACAGGGGCCGGGGCTTTCGGGGAGCTGTTTTTT. Protein product: CASSSNTGAGAFGELFF.

The chain recombines TRBV29-1 with TRBJ2-7; 10 nucleotides match TRBD1. CDR1 and CDR2 (germline): SQVTM, ANQGSEA. The length of the CDR3 is 16 residues. The trim removed 2 bases at V and 4 bases at J, leaving 11 bases unmatched. The CDR3 sequence is CSVEKGSGTGVYEQYF. CDR3 in DNA: TGCAGCGTTGAAAAGGGAAGCGGGACAGGGGTTTACGAGCAGTACTTC.

The V and J genes are TRBV30 and TRBJ2-1; D remains ambiguous. The CDR3 spans 12 residues. Trimming shortened V by 4 bases and J by 0 bases, and 4 bases separated the two germline ends. Germline V gene lookup returns CDR1 GTSNPN and CDR2 SVGIG (reference sequence). CDR3 amino acids: CAWTGSYNEQFF. In DNA, the CDR3 is TGTGCCTGGACAGGCTCCTACAATGAGCAGTTCTTC.

This rearrangement joins TRBV7-9 to TRBJ2-5, with 11 bases fitting TRBD2. Germline loops: CDR1 SEHNR, CDR2 FQNEAQ (reference sequence). The CDR3 contains 15 residues. V lost 6 bases, J lost 1 base, and 4 bases stayed unmatched. In nucleotides, the CDR3 is TGTGCCAGCAGTATTCTAGCGGGAGGCCAAGAGACCCAGTACTTC. Its protein product is CASSILAGGQETQYF. Complete variable domain (other parts from reference TRBV7-9 and TRBJ2-5): DTGVSQNPRHKITKRGQNVTFRCDPISEHNRLYWYRQTLGQGPEFLTYFQNEAQLEKSRLLSDRFSAERPKGSFSTLEIQRTEQGDSAMYLCASSILAGGQETQYFGPGTRLLVL.

The chain is built from TRBV4-1 and TRBJ2-7, with 14 bases that match TRBD2. V was clipped by 5 bases and J by 5 bases; unmatched bases: 8. The V gene's germline CDR1 is MGHRA and CDR2 YSYEKL. The CDR3 is made up of 16 amino acids. CDR3 loop: CASSLGTSGRFDEQYF. CDR3 DNA: TGCGCCAGCAGCTTAGGGACTAGCGGGAGATTCGACGAGCAGTACTTC.

This sequence joins TRBV5-6 and TRBJ2-3; 8 nucleotides align to TRBD1. CDR1 and CDR2 (germline): SGHDT, YYEEEE. The CDR3 extends over 15 amino acids. V gave up 4 bases and J gave up 2 bases; unmatched junction bases: 6. The CDR3 sequence: CASSPRGQDTDTQYF. DNA for the CDR3: TGTGCCAGCAGCCCCAGGGGGCAGGACACAGATACGCAGTATTTT.

The chain couples TRBV11-2 to TRBJ2-2; no clear D gene. CDR3 length equals 14 residues. Germline CDR1 reads SGHAT; CDR2 reads FQNNGV. Trimming removed 2 bases from V and 6 bases from J, with 10 bases in between. CDR3 sequence (DNA): TGTGCCAGCAGCTTATTAGCCGTTCCCGGGGAGCTGTTTTTT. Translating gives CASSLLAVPGELFF. Supplemented by reference TRBV11-2 and TRBJ2-2, the full variable domain reads EAGVAQSPRYKIIEKRQSVAFWCNPISGHATLYWYQQILGQGPKLLIQFQNNGVVDDSQLPKDRFSAERLKGVDSTLKIQPAKLEDSAVYLCASSLLAVPGELFFGEGSRLTVL.

This chain uses TRBV5-5 with TRBJ2-7, with D possibly matching TRBD2 (5 bases). From germline, CDR1 is SGHKS and CDR2 YYEKEE (reference sequence). CDR3 size: 11 residues. V was shortened by 7 bases and J by 4 bases, with 9 bases between the two germline ends. CDR3 sequence (DNA): TGTGCCAGCGGGAGTCAGTACGAGCAGTACTTC. This encodes CASGSQYEQYF.

The V and J genes are TRBV11-2 and TRBJ2-7; 7 nucleotides match TRBD2. The junction had 8 bases not matched to a gene; V was cut back by 0 bases and J by 3 bases. The CDR3 runs to 16 residues. Germline assignment: CDR1 SGHAT and CDR2 FQNNGV. CDR3 region: CASSLEASGRFYEQYF. In nucleotides, the CDR3 is TGTGCCAGCAGCTTAGAAGCTAGCGGTCGGTTCTACGAGCAGTACTTC.

V is TRBV28 and J is TRBJ1-2; possible D gene TRBD1, 6 bases. V shed 5 bases and J shed 7 bases, with 17 bases lying between them. This CDR3 spans 14 amino acids. The germline CDR1 and CDR2 sequences are MDHEN and SYDVKM. DNA for the CDR3: TGTGCCAGCAGTCCGGGACACCTATTGGGTGGCTACACCTTC. Protein: CASSPGHLLGGYTF.

This chain links TRBV4-3 with TRBJ2-1; D is ambiguous. Germline V gives CDR1 LGHNA, CDR2 YSLEER. The CDR3 has 14 residues. V was trimmed by 5 bases and J by 8 bases, leaving 16 bases between them. The CDR3 nucleotides read TGCGCCAGCAGCTCACAAAACCTGGGCGATGAGCAGTTCTTC. Its translation: CASSSQNLGDEQFF.

The V gene is TRBV18, the J gene TRBJ2-2; possible D gene TRBD1, 6 bases. The germline V gene encodes CDR1 KGHSH and CDR2 LQKENI. The CDR3 has 19 amino acids. The V and J ends lost 0 bases and 7 bases respectively, with 24 bases between them. The CDR3 DNA sequence: TGTGCCAGCTCACCACCGTCGCAGGGGTCTTCTTCTCAAGTCGGGGAGCTGTTTTTT. Translation gives CASSPPSQGSSSQVGELFF. Filled out from reference TRBV18 and TRBJ2-2, the complete variable domain reads NAGVMQNPRHLVRRRGQEARLRCSPMKGHSHVYWYRQLPEEGLKFMVYLQKENIIDESGMPKERFSAEFPKEGPSILRIQQVVRGDSAAYFCASSPPSQGSSSQVGELFFGEGSRLTVL.

Concerning this clone: One end of the junction is discordant with germline, which a read error may explain. The J gene is TRBJ2-5, the V gene TRBV5-1; no clear D gene. Germline V gene data show CDR1 as SGHRS and CDR2 as YFSETQ. This CDR3 has 12 amino acids. CDR3 sequence (DNA): TGCGCCAGCAACAGCCCTCAAGGGACCCAGTACTTC. Translation gives CASNSPQGTQYF.

This clone was counted only a few times. The chain recombines TRBV13 with TRBJ1-1; no clear D. There are 12 residues in the CDR3. Deletions cut 1 base from V and 8 bases from J, with 8 bases between. The V gene's germline CDR1 is PRHDT and CDR2 FYEKMQ (reference sequence). This CDR3 is CASSLDSGEAFF. In nucleotides, the CDR3 is TGTGCCAGCAGCTTAGACAGCGGGGAAGCTTTCTTT. The variable domain in full, completed from reference TRBV13 and TRBJ1-1, reads AAGVIQSPRHLIKEKRETATLKCYPIPRHDTVYWYQQGPGQDPQFLISFYEKMQSDKGSIPDRFSAQQFSDYHSELNMSSLELGDSALYFCASSLDSGEAFFGQGTRLTVV.

This rearrangement joins TRBV19 to TRBJ1-5; a weak D match, TRBD1 (6 bases). This CDR3 has 14 amino acids. Germline lookup yields CDR1 LNHDA and CDR2 SQIVND (reference sequence). Trimming cost V 3 bases and J 6 bases, with 12 bases left between them. Here the CDR3 reads CASSIGGASQPQHF. The CDR3 nucleotides read TGTGCCAGTAGTATTGGGGGGGCGTCTCAGCCCCAGCATTTT.

The gene calls are TRBV5-6 and TRBJ2-3; 8 bases match TRBD2. This CDR3 comprises 16 residues. Unmatched junction bases numbered 12, after V lost 5 bases and J lost 4 bases. Germline values: CDR1 SGHDT, CDR2 YYEEEE. In nucleotides, the CDR3 is TGTGCCAGCAGGCGACTTGGAGCGGGAGAATCAGATACGCAGTATTTT. Its protein product is CASRRLGAGESDTQYF. Based on the CDR3 plus reference TRBV5-6 and TRBJ2-3, the full variable domain is DAGVTQSPTHLIKTRGQQVTLRCSPKSGHDTVSWYQQALGQGPQFIFQYYEEEERQRGNFPDRFSGHQFPNYSSELNVNALLLGDSALYLCASRRLGAGESDTQYFGPGTRLTVL.

The chain's CDR3 is CASSFNRGRQETQYF. CDR3 in DNA: TGTGCCAGCAGTTTCAACAGGGGGCGGCAAGAGACCCAGTACTTC. This chain joins TRBV28 and TRBJ2-5; 9 positions match TRBD1. This CDR3 has 15 amino acids. J gave up 2 bases and V 3 bases, and 4 bases lay outside the gene matches. In germline, CDR1 is MDHEN, CDR2 SYDVKM.

The chain links TRBV10-1 to TRBJ1-1; possibly TRBD1 for D (5 bases). Trimming took off 3 bases at V and 1 base at J, with 9 bases between the two ends. This CDR3 comprises 14 residues. The germline V gene has CDR1 WNHNN and CDR2 SYGVQD (reference sequence). The CDR3: CASSDGQGNTEAFF. CDR3 nucleotides: TGCGCCAGCAGTGATGGGCAGGGGAACACTGAAGCTTTCTTT.

This chain connects TRBV7-8 to TRBJ2-3; D may be TRBD2 (5 bases). Germline V gives CDR1 SGHVS, CDR2 FQNEAQ. Between the trimmed V and J ends, which lost 2 bases and 4 bases, there was a span of 7 bases. CDR3 length: 13 residues. CDR3 region: CASSLLRADTQYF. The CDR3 bases are TGTGCCAGCAGCTTACTGAGGGCAGATACGCAGTATTTT.